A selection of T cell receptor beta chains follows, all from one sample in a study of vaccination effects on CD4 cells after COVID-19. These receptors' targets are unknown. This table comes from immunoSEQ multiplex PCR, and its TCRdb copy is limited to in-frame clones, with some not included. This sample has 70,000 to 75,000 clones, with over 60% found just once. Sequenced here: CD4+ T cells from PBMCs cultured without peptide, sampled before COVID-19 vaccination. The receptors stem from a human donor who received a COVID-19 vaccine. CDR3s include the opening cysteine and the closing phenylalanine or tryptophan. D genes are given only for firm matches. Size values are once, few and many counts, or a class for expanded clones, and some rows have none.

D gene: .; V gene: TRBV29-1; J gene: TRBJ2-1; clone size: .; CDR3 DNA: TGCAGCGTTACAGGGCCGACTAACAATGAGCAGTTCTTC; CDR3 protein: CSVTGPTNNEQFF
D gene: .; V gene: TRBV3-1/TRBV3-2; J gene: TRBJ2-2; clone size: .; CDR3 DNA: TGTGCCAGCAGCCAAGGTTTAGCCGGGGAGCTGTTTTTT; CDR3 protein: CASSQGLAGELFF
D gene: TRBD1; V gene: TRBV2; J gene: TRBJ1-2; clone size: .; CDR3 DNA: TGTGCCAGCAGCTTGACAGGGAATGGCTACACCTTC; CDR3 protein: CASSLTGNGYTF
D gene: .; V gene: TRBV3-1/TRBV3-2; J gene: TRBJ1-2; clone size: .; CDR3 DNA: TGTGCCAGCAGCCAAGTGGCGGGGAACTATGGCTACACCTTC; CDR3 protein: CASSQVAGNYGYTF
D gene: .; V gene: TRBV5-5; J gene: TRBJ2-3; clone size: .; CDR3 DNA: TGTGCCAGCAGCTTGTCTCCTGGGAGCACAGATACGCAGTATTTT; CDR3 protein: CASSLSPGSTDTQYF
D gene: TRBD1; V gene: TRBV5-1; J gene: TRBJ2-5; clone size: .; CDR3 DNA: TGCGCCAGCAGCTTGGAGGAGTGGACAGGGAGGGAGACCCAGTACTTC; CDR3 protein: CASSLEEWTGRETQYF
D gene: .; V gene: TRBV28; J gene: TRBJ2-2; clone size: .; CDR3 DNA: TGTGCCAGCGGGACTGAAAACACCGGGGAGCTGTTTTTT; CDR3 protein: CASGTENTGELFF
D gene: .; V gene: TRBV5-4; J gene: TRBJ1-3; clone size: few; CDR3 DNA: TGTGCCAGCAGCTTGGGTAGCTCTGGAAACACCATATATTTT; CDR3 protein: CASSLGSSGNTIYF
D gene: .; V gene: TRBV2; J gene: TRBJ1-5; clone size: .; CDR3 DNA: TGTGCCAGCAGTGATAAAACAGTCAATCAGCCCCAGCATTTT; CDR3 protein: CASSDKTVNQPQHF
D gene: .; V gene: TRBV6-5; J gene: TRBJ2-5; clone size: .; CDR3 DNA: TGTGCCAGCAGCCGGGCAGGGGAGACCCAGTACTTC; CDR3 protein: CASSRAGETQYF
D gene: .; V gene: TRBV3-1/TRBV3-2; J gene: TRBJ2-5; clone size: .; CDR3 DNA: TGTGCCAGCAGCCCCCAGACTGCCCCCAAGACCCAGTACTTC; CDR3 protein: CASSPQTAPKTQYF
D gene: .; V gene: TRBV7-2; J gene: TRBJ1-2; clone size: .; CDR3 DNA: TGTGCCAGCAGCTTAGGTCAGGGGTATGGCTACACCTTC; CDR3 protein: CASSLGQGYGYTF
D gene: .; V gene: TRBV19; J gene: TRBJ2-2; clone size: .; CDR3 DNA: TGTGCCAGTAGACTATACGGAGCCCCCGGGGAGCTGTTTTTT; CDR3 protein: CASRLYGAPGELFF
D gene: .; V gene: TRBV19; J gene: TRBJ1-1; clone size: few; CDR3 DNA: TGTGCCAGTAGCTCCCCCGGGTCTCGCACTGAAGCTTTCTTT; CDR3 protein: CASSSPGSRTEAFF